This passage covers 14 T cell receptor beta chains from one sample sequenced in a study of blood T cell repertoires in COVID-19. Profiling relied on immunoSEQ multiplex PCR, and the TCRdb table lists in-frame clones only, not all of them. Here the sample spans around 310,000 clones, around 89% being singletons. The sequenced material came from peripheral blood. Receptors were obtained from a woman aged 60-75 years with acute or convalescent COVID-19.

The chain combines TRBV5-1 with TRBJ2-1, with D tentatively TRBD2 (6 bases). The ends were cut back, 5 bases at V and 7 bases at J, with 16 bases in the middle. The CDR3 extends over 14 amino acids. The germline V gene encodes CDR1 SGHRS and CDR2 YFSETQ. The CDR3 sequence: CASRASDPANEQFF. CDR3 DNA sequence: TGCGCCAGCAGGGCTAGCGACCCGGCGAATGAGCAGTTCTTC.

V is TRBV30 and J is TRBJ2-1, with D hard to call. The CDR3 has 11 residues. V lost 4 bases, J lost 9 bases, and 10 bases lay in between. Germline values: CDR1 GTSNPN, CDR2 SVGIG (reference sequence). The DNA of the CDR3 is TGTGCCTGGACCCAGTCTGGTGAGCAGTTCTTC. Its protein product is CAWTQSGEQFF.

V is TRBV4-1 and J is TRBJ1-1; D is possibly TRBD1 (6 bases). Trimming cost V 0 bases and J 7 bases, with 15 bases left between them. The CDR3 spans 15 residues. CDR1 is MGHRA and CDR2 is YSYEKL in the germline V gene. The CDR3 DNA follows: TGCGCCAGCAGCCAAGAACGGCGGGGGCGTATTGAAGCTTTCTTT. Its protein is CASSQERRGRIEAFF.

This chain uses TRBV24-1 with TRBJ2-3; a weak D match, TRBD1 (6 bases). With 7 bases removed from V and 6 bases from J, the gap between germline ends came to 13 bases. CDR1 is KGHDR and CDR2 is SFDVKD in the germline V gene. The CDR3 totals 13 residues. Here the CDR3 DNA reads TGTGCCACCAGCAATACAGGGTTTGATACGCAGTATTTT. Its protein is CATSNTGFDTQYF.

This clone was detected a few times. V is TRBV7-3 and J is TRBJ2-1, with TRBD2 matching over 7 bases. The CDR3 runs to 15 residues. Germline V gene lookup returns CDR1 SGHTA and CDR2 FQGTGA. The trim removed 2 bases at V and 2 bases at J, leaving 3 bases unmatched. CDR3 loop: CASSLGAGAYNEQFF. CDR3 coding DNA: TGTGCCAGCAGCTTAGGTGCGGGAGCCTACAATGAGCAGTTCTTC.

The CDR3 protein is CASSQGQGWKNTEAFF. As DNA, the CDR3 is TGCGCCAGCAGCCAAGGACAGGGGTGGAAGAACACTGAAGCTTTCTTT. The rearrangement links TRBV4-1 to TRBJ1-1, with 8 bases matching TRBD1. The germline V gene encodes CDR1 MGHRA and CDR2 YSYEKL. CDR3 length: 16 amino acids. V shed 1 base, J shed 1 base, and the junction held 5 bases outside the gene matches.

V is TRBV4-2 and J is TRBJ1-3; 9 nucleotides align to TRBD1. Trimming at V came to 4 bases and at J to 3 bases, leaving 7 bases not matched to a gene. Per the germline V gene, CDR1 is LGHNA and CDR2 is YNFKEQ. The CDR3 contains 16 residues. The CDR3 nucleotides are TGTGCCAGCAGCCCTTCCGGGACAGGGCTTGGAAACACCATATATTTT. It encodes CASSPSGTGLGNTIYF.

The chain combines TRBV6-2 or TRBV6-3 with TRBJ1-2, with D tentatively TRBD1 (5 bases). The V gene's germline CDR1 is MNHEY and CDR2 SVGEGT. The V gene lost 2 bases and the J gene lost 3 bases, with 7 bases spanning the gap. CDR3 size: 13 residues. The DNA for the CDR3 is TGTGCCAGCAGTTACCAGGGTTACTATGGCTACACCTTC. Protein sequence: CASSYQGYYGYTF.

This sequence joins TRBV20-1 and TRBJ2-2, with 9 bases aligning to TRBD2. After removal of 3 bases from V and 0 bases from J, the junction contained 5 bases not matched to a gene. Looked up from germline, CDR1 is DFQATT and CDR2 is SNEGSKA (reference sequence). The CDR3 contains 16 residues. The CDR3 sequence: CSASIAGATNTGELFF. The CDR3 nucleotides are TGCAGTGCTAGTATAGCGGGAGCAACGAACACCGGGGAGCTGTTTTTT.

The chain employs TRBV15 and TRBJ1-6, with 8 bases lining up with TRBD1. Germline V gene data show CDR1 as LNHNV and CDR2 as YYDKDF (reference sequence). The trim removed 0 bases at V and 6 bases at J, leaving 4 bases unmatched. The length of the CDR3 is 16 residues. DNA of the CDR3: TGTGCCACCAGCAGAGACGGGACAGGAGGTAATTCACCCCTCCACTTT. Translated: CATSRDGTGGNSPLHF.

This clone has just one count. CDR3 residues: CAISEPTANYGYTF. In DNA, the CDR3 is TGTGCCATCAGTGAGCCGACAGCTAACTATGGCTACACCTTC. V and J are TRBV10-3 and TRBJ1-2; D is perhaps TRBD1 (5 bases). The germline V and J ends were trimmed by 2 bases and 0 bases, with 7 bases remaining between them. This CDR3 is 14 amino acids long. In germline, CDR1 is ENHRY, CDR2 SYGVKD.

The chain uses TRBV5-1 and TRBJ1-4, with a weak D call TRBD1 (5 bases). The germline CDR1 and CDR2 sequences are SGHRS and YFSETQ. The CDR3 is 16 amino acids. V lost 0 bases and J lost 5, with 14 bases in between. CDR3 coding DNA: TGCGCCAGCAGCTTGGGGCCGGGCGGGGGAAATGAAAAACTGTTTTTT. Translated: CASSLGPGGGNEKLFF.

The DNA of the CDR3 is TGTGCCAGCCTCGTCGGGGGTTCCTCTAACTATGGCTACACCTTC. Its translation is CASLVGGSSNYGYTF. This chain links TRBV28 with TRBJ1-2; tentative D call: TRBD1 (5 bases). Germline CDR1 reads MDHEN; CDR2 reads SYDVKM. Trimming left V 8 bases short and J 0 bases short, with 16 bases between. This CDR3 region has 15 residues.

This chain connects TRBV19 to TRBJ1-5; D not certain. The CDR3 spans 15 residues. Germline CDR1 is LNHDA and CDR2 is SQIVND (reference sequence). Trimming shortened V by 2 bases and J by 3 bases, and 11 bases separated the two germline ends. The CDR3 DNA reads TGTGCCAGTAGTATAAACAGACGGAACAATCAGCCCCAGCATTTT. Protein product: CASSINRRNNQPQHF.